A single sample is the source of the 21 T cell receptor beta chains below, sequenced in a study of cytomegalovirus exposure and HLA in healthy donors. Assay: immunoSEQ multiplex PCR; the TCRdb copy retains only in-frame clones and omits some. The sample holds roughly 82,000 clones, around 92% seen once. What was sequenced was PBMCs. The receptors derive from a young man in good health and CMV-seronegative.

Only one count was recorded for this clone. The V call is TRBV18, the J call TRBJ2-5; TRBD1 is a possible D gene (5 bases). The length of the CDR3 is 15 residues. Germline-derived CDR1 and CDR2 are KGHSH and LQKENI. The V gene lost 2 bases and the J gene lost 5 bases, with 15 bases spanning the gap. This chain's CDR3 is CASSPRQSVRETQYF. As DNA, the CDR3 is TGTGCCAGCTCACCAAGACAGTCAGTTCGGGAGACCCAGTACTTC.

The gene calls are TRBV6-6 and TRBJ2-3, with 8 bases fitting TRBD2. This CDR3 region has 16 residues. V was clipped by 6 bases and J by 6 bases; unmatched bases: 14. Germline V gene lookup returns CDR1 MNHNY and CDR2 SVGAGI (reference sequence). CDR3 protein: CASSHFGGALTDTQYF. CDR3 sequence (DNA): TGTGCCAGCAGCCATTTCGGGGGGGCGCTTACGGATACGCAGTATTTT.

A note on this clone: This CDR3 is also generated by other DNA sequences in the sample. The chain combines TRBV18 with TRBJ1-1; no clear D. This CDR3 is built from 13 residues. Germline V gene lookup returns CDR1 KGHSH and CDR2 LQKENI. V lost 4 bases, J lost 0 bases, and 6 bases lay in between. CDR3 in amino acids: CASSRGVNTEAFF. In nucleotides, the CDR3 is TGTGCCAGCTCACGCGGCGTGAACACTGAAGCTTTCTTT.

V and J are TRBV5-1 and TRBJ1-3; tentatively, D is TRBD1 (5 bases). Germline assignment: CDR1 SGHRS and CDR2 YFSETQ. V lost 5 bases to trimming and J lost 4 bases, with 16 bases between them. The CDR3 covers 15 residues. CDR3 amino acids: CASSELGGPGNTIYF. CDR3 DNA: TGCGCCAGCAGTGAATTGGGGGGACCCGGAAACACCATATATTTT.

This chain uses TRBV11-2 with TRBJ2-2; TRBD1 matches 11 bases. The CDR3 covers 17 residues. Germline trimming cut 5 bases from V and 0 bases from J; bases unmatched to any gene: 5. CDR1 is SGHAT, CDR2 FQNNGV, per germline. In nucleotides, the CDR3 is TGTGCCAGCAGCGACGGACAGGGGGCCCCGAACACCGGGGAGCTGTTTTTT. This codes for CASSDGQGAPNTGELFF.

J is TRBJ2-1 and V is TRBV2; the D gene is possibly TRBD2 (6 bases). Trimming removed 9 bases at V and 8 bases at J, with 8 bases between. The germline V gene has CDR1 SNHLY and CDR2 FYNNEI. This CDR3 has 10 residues. The CDR3 here is CARGLHEQFF. In nucleotides, the CDR3 is TGTGCCAGGGGACTGCATGAGCAGTTCTTC.

The chain couples TRBV5-6 to TRBJ2-7; D ambiguous. The CDR3 extends over 14 amino acids. V shed 4 bases and J shed 2 bases, with 13 bases lying between them. Germline lookup yields CDR1 SGHDT and CDR2 YYEEEE. Here the CDR3 reads CASSTAESTYEQYF. CDR3 nucleotides: TGTGCCAGCAGCACTGCCGAAAGCACCTACGAGCAGTACTTC.

This chain uses TRBV18 with TRBJ1-1; perhaps TRBD1 as D (5 bases). Germline values: CDR1 KGHSH, CDR2 LQKENI. V lost 1 base to trimming and J lost 0 bases, with 15 bases between them. The CDR3 contains 17 residues. The chain's CDR3 is CASSPQRLQGMNTEAFF. CDR3 coding DNA: TGTGCCAGCTCACCACAAAGGTTGCAGGGCATGAACACTGAAGCTTTCTTT.

V usage is TRBV6-5 and J usage is TRBJ2-1; 8 nucleotides line up with TRBD2. CDR1 and CDR2 from the germline V gene are MNHEY and SVGAGI. The CDR3 totals 16 residues. The V and J ends lost 2 bases and 6 bases, in that order; junction bases with no gene match: 9. CDR3: CASSYVAGGGANEQFF. Here the CDR3 DNA reads TGTGCCAGCAGTTACGTGGCGGGAGGTGGGGCCAATGAGCAGTTCTTC.

The rearrangement uses TRBV7-2 and TRBJ1-1; no clear D. Germline V gene sequence: CDR1 SGHTA, CDR2 FQGNSA. The CDR3 extends over 15 amino acids. The V end lost 5 bases, the J end lost 5 bases, and 18 bases lay between the germline ends. The CDR3 reads CASSPAWASRTEAFF. For the CDR3, the DNA is TGTGCCAGCAGCCCCGCGTGGGCCTCGCGAACTGAAGCTTTCTTT.

This chain uses TRBV28 with TRBJ1-2; 9 nucleotides align to TRBD1. The CDR3 contains 15 residues. Germline CDR1 MDHEN, CDR2 SYDVKM. The ends lost 7 bases at V and 5 bases at J; junction bases unmatched: 11. The CDR3 nucleotides read TGTGCCAGCACTCTATTAGCCGGGACAGGGTATGGCTACACCTTC. Protein product: CASTLLAGTGYGYTF.

V gene TRBV10-1 combines with J gene TRBJ2-1; 9 nucleotides agree with TRBD2. With V trimmed by 0 bases and J by 3 bases, 0 bases remained unmatched. The germline gives CDR1 WNHNN, CDR2 SYGVQD (reference sequence). This CDR3 region has 15 residues. The CDR3 sequence is CASSESAGGYNEQFF. In DNA form, the CDR3 reads TGCGCCAGCAGTGAGTCAGCGGGGGGCTACAATGAGCAGTTCTTC.

The chain couples TRBV6-4 to TRBJ2-1; 8 positions agree with TRBD2. Per the germline V gene, CDR1 is MRHNA and CDR2 is SNTAGT. J gave up 3 bases and V 7 bases, and 8 bases lay outside the gene matches. This CDR3 region has 15 residues. CDR3 in amino acids: CASTKEAGGYNEQFF. Here the CDR3 DNA reads TGTGCCAGCACCAAGGAGGCGGGGGGCTACAATGAGCAGTTCTTC.

V gene TRBV5-4 combines with J gene TRBJ2-2, with no clear D. V lost 0 bases and J lost 0, with 6 bases in between. The CDR3 loop spans 15 amino acids. Looked up from germline, CDR1 is SGHNT and CDR2 is YYREEE (reference sequence). This chain's CDR3 is CASSLDFANTGELFF. The CDR3 region has the DNA TGTGCCAGCAGCTTGGACTTCGCGAACACCGGGGAGCTGTTTTTT.

This clone has just one count. This chain uses TRBV9 with TRBJ2-4, with D tentatively TRBD2 (6 bases). The germline V and J ends were trimmed by 4 bases and 8 bases, with 19 bases remaining between them. The germline CDR1 and CDR2 sequences are SGDLS and YYNGEE. The CDR3 extends over 15 amino acids. The CDR3 spells CASSTRMAGLDIQYF. The CDR3 coding sequence is TGTGCCAGCAGCACCAGAATGGCGGGGTTGGACATTCAGTACTTC.

The chain employs TRBV27 and TRBJ2-1, with TRBD2 identical over 7 bases. V lost 6 bases, J lost 0 bases, and 8 bases stayed unmatched. The CDR3 extends over 16 amino acids. Germline CDR1 reads MNHEY; CDR2 reads SMNVEV (reference sequence). CDR3 in DNA: TGTGCCAGCAGAGACCCTAGCGGCTTCTCCTACAATGAGCAGTTCTTC. Translating it yields CASRDPSGFSYNEQFF.

The chain employs TRBV7-9 and TRBJ1-1, with 7 bases aligning to TRBD1. Trimming removed 4 bases from V and 4 bases from J; junction bases left unmatched: 3. Looked up from germline, CDR1 is SEHNR and CDR2 is FQNEAQ (reference sequence). This CDR3 spans 13 amino acids. CDR3 sequence reads: CASSSTGTTEAFF. CDR3 DNA sequence: TGTGCCAGCAGCTCGACAGGGACCACTGAAGCTTTCTTT.

The chain uses TRBV28 and TRBJ1-5; D is possibly TRBD1 (5 bases). V was cut by 3 bases and J by 4 bases, with 13 bases left in between. CDR1 MDHEN and CDR2 SYDVKM come from the germline V gene. The length of the CDR3 is 15 residues. CDR3 amino acids: CASSLFSGVNQPQHF. CDR3 DNA: TGTGCCAGCAGTTTGTTTTCGGGGGTTAATCAGCCCCAGCATTTT.

The chain recombines TRBV5-1 with TRBJ2-4; TRBD1 agrees at 7 bases. The germline CDR1 and CDR2 sequences are SGHRS and YFSETQ. This CDR3 is 13 amino acids long. V trimming: 4 bases; J trimming: 5 bases; junction bases outside the gene matches: 3. Here the CDR3 reads CASSVDRENIQYF. The CDR3 nucleotides are TGCGCCAGCAGCGTCGACAGGGAAAACATTCAGTACTTC.

This chain links TRBV6-1 with TRBJ2-4, with 8 nucleotides matching TRBD1. The CDR3 is made up of 15 amino acids. Germline V gene sequence: CDR1 MNHNS, CDR2 SASEGT. V shed 5 bases and J 0 bases; nucleotides not matched to a gene: 3. Here the CDR3 reads CASSRDRLAKNIQYF. In DNA form, the CDR3 reads TGTGCCAGCAGTCGGGACAGGCTAGCCAAAAACATTCAGTACTTC.

The chain links TRBV27 to TRBJ2-1; the D gene is possibly TRBD2 (6 bases). Germline V gene sequence: CDR1 MNHEY, CDR2 SMNVEV (reference sequence). With 1 base removed from V and 3 bases from J, the gap between germline ends came to 10 bases. The CDR3 runs 15 residues. CDR3 region: CASSLFGGNYNEQFF. CDR3 sequence (DNA): TGTGCCAGCAGTTTATTTGGGGGGAACTACAATGAGCAGTTCTTC.